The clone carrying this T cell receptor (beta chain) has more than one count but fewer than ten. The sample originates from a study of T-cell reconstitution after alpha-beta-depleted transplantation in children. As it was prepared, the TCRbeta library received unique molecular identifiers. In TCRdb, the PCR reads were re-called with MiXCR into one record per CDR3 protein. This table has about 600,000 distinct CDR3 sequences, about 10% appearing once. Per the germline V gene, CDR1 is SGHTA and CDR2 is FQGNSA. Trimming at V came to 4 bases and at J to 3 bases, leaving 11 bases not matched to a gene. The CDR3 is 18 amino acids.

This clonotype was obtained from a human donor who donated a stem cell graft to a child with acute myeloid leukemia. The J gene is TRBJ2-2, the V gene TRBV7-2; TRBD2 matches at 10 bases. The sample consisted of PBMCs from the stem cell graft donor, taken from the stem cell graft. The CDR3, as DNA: TGTGCCAGCAGCTCCCACCCCCTAGCGGGAGTAGACACCGGGGAGCTGTTTTTT. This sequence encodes CASSSHPLAGVDTGELFF.